The subject of this entry is one TCR beta chain. The data were taken from a study of Ad26.COV2.S vaccination and SARS-CoV-2 variants. The data were produced by immunoSEQ multiplex PCR, yet TCRdb's version contains in-frame clones alone and is incomplete. Of 300,000 to 500,000 clones in the sample, more than 85% were seen once. V was clipped by 4 bases and J by 4 bases, with 19 bases between them. Germline CDR1 LNHDA, CDR2 SQIVND (reference sequence). The CDR3 length is 16 residues. Specified treatment: over 15 received Ad26.COV2.S at low or high dose, single or two shots; roughly five received placebo; per-sample allocation not given. Each sample was drawn 63 days after the first injection (of vaccine or placebo). Cohort 1b enrolled adults aged 18-55 years in Boston. SARS-CoV-2 spike from the Wuhan strain was encoded by the vaccine, an Ad26 vector.

The sample in question was peripheral blood, obtained in a trial of Ad26.COV2.S vaccine versus placebo. This chain links TRBV19 with TRBJ1-1; no firm D call. The origin of this receptor is a person between 18 and 65 years old who received the Ad26.COV2.S COVID-19 vaccine or a placebo. The CDR3 sequence: CASSSYLTRDGTEAFF. The DNA of the CDR3 is TGTGCCAGTAGTAGCTACCTAACAAGGGATGGCACTGAAGCTTTCTTT. Full variable domain (rest looked up from reference TRBV19 and TRBJ1-1): DGGITQSPKYLFRKEGQNVTLSCEQNLNHDAMYWYRQDPGQGLRLIYYSQIVNDFQKGDIAEGYSVSREKKESFPLTVTSAQKNPTAFYLCASSSYLTRDGTEAFFGQGTRLTVV.